This T cell receptor beta chain was recovered during a study of regulatory T cells in long-lasting Graves disease. Study results and caveats: Persistent disease exhibited a predilection for TRBV28, TRBJ1-2 and TRBJ2-5. Analysis covered peripheral blood alone, not thyroid tissue.

This CDR3 is 13 amino acids long. Germline trimming cut 6 bases from V and 3 bases from J; bases unmatched to any gene: 5. CDR1 and CDR2 from the germline V gene are SGHNT and YYREEE (reference sequence). Researchers made TCR beta libraries by using iRepertoire HTBI primers and running Arm-PCR on CDR3 regions. As originally analysed: Samples jointly harbored roughly 62 TRBV and about 15 TRBJ segments. MiXCR, run by TCRdb on the multiplex PCR reads, gives a single entry per CDR3 protein. The V and J calls follow TCRdb's processing rather than the paper's. The sample carries about 430,000 distinct CDR3 sequences, roughly a fifth recorded once. A remark on this clonotype: Its antigen is as yet unknown.

Time point reported: persistent/refractory GD, antithyroid drugs over 5 years with positive TRAb. After RNA was extracted from PBMCs, the TCR library was made from it. The sequence was collected from a female donor with Graves disease. The rearrangement uses TRBV5-4 and TRBJ2-7; 8 nucleotides match TRBD1. Here the sequenced sample was peripheral blood mononuclear cells (PBMCs), taken when the disease was refractory, from a patient treated with antithyroid drugs. CDR3 nucleotides: TGTGCCAGCACCCGGGACAGGAGCTACGAGCAGTACTTC. It encodes CASTRDRSYEQYF.